This T cell receptor beta chain was identified during a study of regulatory T cells in long-lasting Graves disease. Study-wide background: Antithyroid drugs had been given to newly diagnosed Graves' patients for under 3 months.

CDR3-region Arm-PCR and iRepertoire HTBI primers produced the TCR beta libraries. TCRdb reprocessed the multiplex PCR reads with MiXCR, giving one entry per CDR3 protein. Of 410,000 or so distinct CDR3 sequences detected, about 15% appear once; the ten largest clones hold 16%. Regarding time point: newly diagnosed GD, antithyroid drugs for less than 3 months. After RNA was extracted from PBMCs, the TCR library was made from it. Whole-study findings and limits: Favoring TRBV28, TRBJ1-2 and TRBJ2-5 was a feature seen in persistent disease.

Regarding this clonotype: Its antigen is undetermined.

V lost 4 bases and J 1 base, leaving 10 bases between the germline ends. This CDR3 is 15 amino acids long. Germline V CDR1 and CDR2: KGHDR, SFDVKD. These sequences were also reported in another study, on T cells in Graves' hyperthyroidism and ophthalmopathy. That work adds: Most clonotypes expanded in the thyroid (above 0.001) were also present in blood.

The TCR comes from a woman aged 25-40 years with Graves disease. The chain employs TRBV24-1 and TRBJ1-5, with D possibly matching TRBD1 (5 bases). The starting material was peripheral blood mononuclear cells (PBMCs), obtained at new diagnosis, from a patient treated with antithyroid drugs. The DNA of the CDR3 is TGTGCCACCAGTGAGACGGGACGGAGCAATCAGCCCCAGCATTTT. Protein sequence: CATSETGRSNQPQHF.